The clone carrying this T cell receptor (beta chain) was counted a few times. Its antigen is currently unknown. This CDR3 is built from 12 residues. CDR1 SQVTM and CDR2 ANQGSEA come from the germline V gene. The V and J ends lost 0 bases and 16 bases respectively, with 16 bases between them. The data stem from a study of regulatory T cells in long-lasting Graves disease. Study-wide points: TRBV28, TRBJ1-2 and TRBJ2-5 emerged as the favored segments in persistent disease. Newly diagnosed patients had higher TCR diversity than persistent Graves' patients did. New patients shared fewer public clonotypes (roughly 1,000) than persistent patients did (around 2,700).

According to the study, TCR beta libraries were built with iRepertoire HTBI primers and CDR3-region Arm-PCR. TCRdb used MiXCR to reprocess the multiplex PCR reads, holding one entry per CDR3 protein. Counted here are 350,000 to 500,000 distinct CDR3 sequences, around a fifth occurring once; the ten biggest clones make up around 15%. Time point of the sample: persistent/refractory GD, antithyroid drugs over 5 years with positive TRAb. With RNA extracted from PBMCs as input, the TCR library was made. Clinicians diagnosed Graves' disease using American Thyroid Association guidelines. The V gene is TRBV29-1, the J gene TRBJ1-5; D is undetermined. Material: peripheral blood mononuclear cells (PBMCs), obtained when the disease was refractory, from a patient treated with antithyroid drugs. The receptor's source is a female donor with Graves disease. Here the CDR3 reads CSVEDSAGGCHF. Written as DNA, the CDR3 is TGCAGCGTTGAAGATTCGGCTGGCGGATGTCATTTT.